Each of the 20 T cell receptor beta chains below was sequenced from the same sample in a study of T cells in Graves' hyperthyroidism and ophthalmopathy. Researchers amplified the TCR beta CDR3 regions from RNA transcripts. TCR CDR3 regions were first amplified by RT-PCR with HTBI primers. MiXCR, applied by TCRdb to the multiplex PCR reads, yields one record per CDR3 protein. Here the sample spans some 690,000 distinct CDR3 sequences, 17% being singletons. Input material: blood. These receptors all come from a man aged 45 to 65 with Graves' hyperthyroidism.

The sample holds a few counts of this clonotype. The V gene is TRBV4-1, the J gene TRBJ2-5; 7 nucleotides line up with TRBD1. Losses at the gene ends were 10 bases for V and 0 bases for J; bases not matched to a gene: 14. CDR1 and CDR2 from the germline V gene are MGHRA and YSYEKL. The CDR3 consists of 16 residues. In DNA, the CDR3 is TGCGCCACTTCGGCAGCAGGGGGAGATTACCAAGAGACCCAGTACTTC. It codes for CATSAAGGDYQETQYF.

The J gene is TRBJ2-7, the V gene TRBV11-1; 8 positions match TRBD2. The ends lost 5 bases at V and 4 bases at J; junction bases unmatched: 7. The CDR3 has 14 residues. Germline V gives CDR1 SGHAT, CDR2 FQDESV (reference sequence). This CDR3 reads CASSPGRAGYEQYF. The CDR3 region has the DNA TGTGCCAGCAGCCCCGGGAGGGCCGGGTACGAGCAGTACTTC.

This clonotype showed up many times. This sequence joins TRBV7-8 and TRBJ2-1; D perhaps matches TRBD1 (5 bases). The CDR3 has 14 residues. Germline CDR1 and CDR2: SGHVS and FQNEAQ. The ends were cut back, 5 bases at V and 5 bases at J, with 13 bases in the middle. The CDR3: CASSPTSRDNEQFF. CDR3 nucleotides: TGTGCCAGCAGCCCAACCAGCAGGGACAATGAGCAGTTCTTC.

This clonotype was counted ten times or more. The chain is built from TRBV5-1 and TRBJ1-4; TRBD1 matches 9 bases. The J segment lost 3 bases and the V segment lost 2 bases, leaving 5 bases of the junction unmatched. The CDR3 runs 16 residues. CDR1 and CDR2 from the germline V gene are SGHRS and YFSETQ. The CDR3 region is CASSFRDRASNEKLFF. The CDR3 region has the DNA TGCGCCAGCAGCTTCCGGGACAGGGCCTCTAATGAAAAACTGTTTTTT.

At least ten counts were recorded for this clonotype. The V and J genes are TRBV11-2 and TRBJ1-1, with unresolved D. CDR3 length equals 14 residues. V gave up 1 base and J gave up 1 base, with 7 bases separating them. Germline values: CDR1 SGHAT, CDR2 FQNNGV. The chain's CDR3 is CASSLGVGNTEAFF. As DNA, the CDR3 is TGTGCCAGCAGCTTAGGAGTAGGGAACACTGAAGCTTTCTTT.

This clonotype was found many times. DNA of the CDR3: TGTGCCAGCAGTGGGGGGACGGAGACCCAGTACTTC. Its translation is CASSGGTETQYF. The chain couples TRBV2 to TRBJ2-5; D possibly uses TRBD1 or TRBD2 (5 bases each). The CDR3 is 12 amino acids. The V end lost 4 bases, the J end lost 5 bases, and 8 bases lay between the germline ends. Germline values: CDR1 SNHLY, CDR2 FYNNEI.

The sample holds many counts of this clonotype. This chain uses TRBV29-1 with TRBJ1-1; no reliable D call. The CDR3 is made up of 15 amino acids. Trimming cost V 1 base and J 1 base, with 13 bases left between them. Germline loops: CDR1 SQVTM, CDR2 ANQGSEA. The CDR3 loop reads CSVEGNLRRNTEAFF. CDR3 nucleotide sequence: TGCAGCGTTGAAGGAAACCTCCGGAGGAACACTGAAGCTTTCTTT.

This clonotype occurred many times. The chain uses TRBV12-3 or TRBV12-4 and TRBJ1-1; no reliable D call. The CDR3 length is 15 residues. V was pared by 6 bases and J by 2 bases, with 16 bases between. CDR3: CASRPGWGSNTEAFF. The CDR3 coding sequence is TGTGCCAGCAGACCGGGGTGGGGATCAAACACTGAAGCTTTCTTT.

This clonotype was observed a few times. This chain links TRBV5-6 with TRBJ1-5; TRBD1 aligns across 8 bases. Germline V gene lookup returns CDR1 SGHDT and CDR2 YYEEEE. CDR3 length equals 14 residues. V shed 2 bases and J 6 bases; nucleotides not matched to a gene: 4. The CDR3 bases are TGTGCCAGCAGCTTTGGACAGGGTGCTCAGCCCCAGCATTTT. Translation: CASSFGQGAQPQHF.

This clonotype was detected many times. The chain is built from TRBV10-3 and TRBJ2-5; 8 bases are a match to TRBD1. From germline, CDR1 is ENHRY and CDR2 SYGVKD. V shed 7 bases, J shed 4 bases, and the junction held 5 bases outside the gene matches. This CDR3 has 13 amino acids. The CDR3 DNA is TGTGCCATCACTTCGGACAGGGCAGAGACCCAGTACTTC. Its translation is CAITSDRAETQYF.

This rearrangement joins TRBV4-1 to TRBJ2-5; the D gene is possibly TRBD2 (5 bases). Trimming removed 0 bases at V and 1 base at J, with 15 bases between. The CDR3 is 17 residues long. The germline gives CDR1 MGHRA, CDR2 YSYEKL. The CDR3 is CASSQEKGMRAQETQYF. The CDR3 nucleotides read TGCGCCAGCAGCCAAGAAAAGGGAATGAGGGCCCAAGAGACCCAGTACTTC.

This clonotype was detected a few times. V and J are TRBV11-2 and TRBJ1-4, with a possible D match to TRBD1 (6 bases). Deletions cut 5 bases from V and 8 bases from J, with 24 bases between. The CDR3 runs 17 residues. Germline lookup yields CDR1 SGHAT and CDR2 FQNNGV. CDR3 residues: CASSPHLDSGAEEKLFF. As DNA, the CDR3 is TGTGCCAGCAGCCCACACCTGGATTCAGGGGCGGAAGAAAAACTGTTTTTT. The variable domain in full, completed from reference TRBV11-2 and TRBJ1-4, reads EAGVAQSPRYKIIEKRQSVAFWCNPISGHATLYWYQQILGQGPKLLIQFQNNGVVDDSQLPKDRFSAERLKGVDSTLKIQPAKLEDSAVYLCASSPHLDSGAEEKLFFGSGTQLSVL.

A note on this clonotype: Germline and junction disagree at one end, which may indicate a read error. The chain combines TRBV7-3 with TRBJ2-2; TRBD1 is a possible D gene (6 bases). The germline V gene encodes CDR1 SGHTA and CDR2 FQGTGA. The CDR3 runs to 15 residues. CDR3 sequence: CASSRQPGQPGELSF. The CDR3 bases are TGTGCCAGCAGCCGCCAGCCCGGACAGCCCGGGGAGCTGTCTTTT.

This clonotype was seen a handful of times. The gene calls are TRBV20-1 and TRBJ2-7; D uncertain. The germline V gene encodes CDR1 DFQATT and CDR2 SNEGSKA (reference sequence). This CDR3 region has 15 residues. V was pared by 5 bases and J by 0 bases, with 17 bases between. The CDR3, as DNA: TGCAGTGCTTTTTCGGCGCCAGGTTCCTCCTACGAGCAGTACTTC. Encoded protein: CSAFSAPGSSYEQYF.

This clonotype was found once. The chain combines TRBV15 with TRBJ1-5; D is unclear. Trimming pared 6 bases from V and 3 bases from J, leaving 15 bases between. This CDR3 is built from 15 residues. CDR1 and CDR2 (germline): LNHNV, YYDKDF (reference sequence). CDR3 amino acids: CATRLEAVSNQPQHF. CDR3 sequence (DNA): TGTGCCACCAGGTTGGAGGCAGTCTCCAATCAGCCCCAGCATTTT.

This clonotype showed up many times. Sequence at one end of the junction differs from germline and may be a read error. The gene calls are TRBV7-9 and TRBJ2-7; D unclear. The CDR3 totals 12 residues. Germline V gene sequence: CDR1 SEHNR, CDR2 FQNEAQ (reference sequence). The CDR3 region has the DNA TGCGCCAGCAGTCTCCCCTCCTACGAGCAGTACTTC. Translated: CASSLPSYEQYF.

Many counts were recorded for this clonotype. The rearrangement joins TRBV6-1 to TRBJ2-3; either TRBD1 or TRBD2 may fit D (5 bases each). This CDR3 region has 16 residues. Deletions cut 7 bases from V and 2 bases from J, with 19 bases between. In germline, CDR1 is MNHNS, CDR2 SASEGT. The CDR3 reads CASTTTGGPYTDTQYF. CDR3 DNA: TGTGCCAGCACTACAACTGGGGGACCTTACACAGATACGCAGTATTTT.

For the CDR3, the DNA is TGTGCCAGCAGCCAGGTTCAGGGGACTAGCGGGAACTACAATGAGCAGTTCTTC. Protein: CASSQVQGTSGNYNEQFF. The chain joins TRBV4-2 to TRBJ2-1; TRBD2 agrees at 13 bases. This CDR3 is 18 amino acids long. In germline, CDR1 is LGHNA, CDR2 YNFKEQ. V dropped 3 bases and J dropped 3; count of bases not matched to a gene: 8.

This clonotype was observed many times. The chain recombines TRBV2 with TRBJ2-1; D tentatively reads TRBD1 or TRBD2 (5 bases each). The germline V and J ends were trimmed by 6 bases and 9 bases, with 15 bases remaining between them. The germline CDR1 and CDR2 sequences are SNHLY and FYNNEI. CDR3 size: 13 residues. CDR3 coding DNA: TGTGCCAGCAGCCCGGCGGGTCAGGGTGAGCAGTTCTTC. Translating gives CASSPAGQGEQFF.

The chain uses TRBV7-2 and TRBJ1-5, with a tentative D call TRBD1 (6 bases). V was clipped by 2 bases and J by 0 bases, with 17 bases between them. CDR3 length equals 18 residues. Germline CDR1 reads SGHTA; CDR2 reads FQGNSA. The CDR3 coding sequence is TGTGCCAGCAGCTTATCGCGGACAGATTTATATAGCAATCAGCCCCAGCATTTT. This gives the protein CASSLSRTDLYSNQPQHF.